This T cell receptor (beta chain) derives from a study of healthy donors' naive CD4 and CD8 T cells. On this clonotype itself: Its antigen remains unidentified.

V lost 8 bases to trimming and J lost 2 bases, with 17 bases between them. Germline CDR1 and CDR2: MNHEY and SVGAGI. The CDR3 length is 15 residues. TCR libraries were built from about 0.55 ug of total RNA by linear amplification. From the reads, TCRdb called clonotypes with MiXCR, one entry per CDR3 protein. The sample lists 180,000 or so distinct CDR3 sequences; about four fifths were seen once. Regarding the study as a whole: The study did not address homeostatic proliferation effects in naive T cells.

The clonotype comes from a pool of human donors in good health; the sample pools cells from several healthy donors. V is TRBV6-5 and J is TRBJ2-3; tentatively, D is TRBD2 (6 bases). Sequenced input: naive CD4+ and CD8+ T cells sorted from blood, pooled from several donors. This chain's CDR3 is CASVSGSGLTDTQYF. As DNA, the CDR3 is TGTGCCAGCGTTTCAGGTAGCGGCCTCACAGATACGCAGTATTTT.